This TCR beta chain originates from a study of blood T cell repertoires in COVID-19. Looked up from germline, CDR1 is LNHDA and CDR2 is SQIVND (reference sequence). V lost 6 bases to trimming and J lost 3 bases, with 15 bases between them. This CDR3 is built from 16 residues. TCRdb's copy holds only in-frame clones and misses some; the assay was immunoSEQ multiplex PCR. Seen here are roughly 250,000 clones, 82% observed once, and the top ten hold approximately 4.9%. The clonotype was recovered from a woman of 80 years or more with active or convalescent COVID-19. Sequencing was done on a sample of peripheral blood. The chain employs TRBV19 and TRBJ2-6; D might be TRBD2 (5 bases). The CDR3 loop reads CASRLDGLIGANVLTF. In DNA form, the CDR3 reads TGTGCCAGTAGATTAGACGGACTGATTGGGGCCAACGTCCTGACTTTC.